What follows are 2 T cell receptor beta chains derived from one specimen sequenced in a study of OX40 agonist ivuxolimab in advanced cancers. Sequencing was performed with immunoSEQ multiplex PCR; in TCRdb, only in-frame clones are kept and a portion is missing. The data show roughly 60,000 clones, 86% seen once. The source was CD4+ or CD8+ T cells sorted from blood, collected in a trial of the OX40 agonist ivuxolimab. Source of these receptors: an adult with an advanced solid tumor such as melanoma, head and neck, liver or kidney cancer.

The chain has TRBV19 and TRBJ2-1, with TRBD2 matching 8 bases. CDR1 LNHDA and CDR2 SQIVND come from the germline V gene (reference sequence). The V segment lost 6 bases and the J segment 4 bases; nucleotides outside the gene matches: 8. CDR3 length equals 15 residues. The CDR3 loop reads CASRPRGGIYNEQFF. CDR3 DNA: TGTGCCAGTAGGCCCCGCGGGGGGATTTACAATGAGCAGTTCTTC.

The chain recombines TRBV13 with TRBJ2-2; D not resolved. Germline lookup yields CDR1 PRHDT and CDR2 FYEKMQ (reference sequence). V shed 0 bases and J shed 1 base, with 6 bases lying between them. CDR3 length: 15 amino acids. CDR3 sequence reads: CASSLGQVNTGELFF. The CDR3 nucleotides are TGTGCCAGCAGCTTAGGGCAGGTGAACACCGGGGAGCTGTTTTTT.